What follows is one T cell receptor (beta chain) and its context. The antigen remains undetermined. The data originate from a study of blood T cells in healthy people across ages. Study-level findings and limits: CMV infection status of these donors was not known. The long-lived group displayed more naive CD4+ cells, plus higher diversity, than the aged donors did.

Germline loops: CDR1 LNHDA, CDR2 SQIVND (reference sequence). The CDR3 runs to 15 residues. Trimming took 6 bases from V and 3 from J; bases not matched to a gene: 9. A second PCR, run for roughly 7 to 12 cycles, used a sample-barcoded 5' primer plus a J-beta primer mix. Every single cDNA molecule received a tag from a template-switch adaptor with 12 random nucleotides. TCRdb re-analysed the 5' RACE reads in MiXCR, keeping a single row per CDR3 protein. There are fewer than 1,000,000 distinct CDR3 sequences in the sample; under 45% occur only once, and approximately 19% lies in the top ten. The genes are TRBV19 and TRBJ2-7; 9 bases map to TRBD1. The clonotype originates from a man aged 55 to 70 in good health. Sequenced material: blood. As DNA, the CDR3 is TGTGCCAGTAGCCCTGGGACAGGGCCCTTCTACGAGCAGTACTTC. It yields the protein CASSPGTGPFYEQYF.